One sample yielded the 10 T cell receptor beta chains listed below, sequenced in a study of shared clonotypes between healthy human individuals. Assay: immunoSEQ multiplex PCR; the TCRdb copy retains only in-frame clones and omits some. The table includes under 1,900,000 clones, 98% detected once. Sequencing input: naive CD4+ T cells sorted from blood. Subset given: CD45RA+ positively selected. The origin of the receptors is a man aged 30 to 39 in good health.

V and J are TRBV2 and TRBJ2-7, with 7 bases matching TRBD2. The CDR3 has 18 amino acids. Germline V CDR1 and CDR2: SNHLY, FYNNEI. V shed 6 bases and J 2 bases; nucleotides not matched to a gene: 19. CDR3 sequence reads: CASRPSGAPSQAAYEQYF. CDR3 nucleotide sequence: TGTGCCAGCAGACCCAGCGGGGCTCCCTCCCAGGCCGCCTACGAGCAGTACTTC.

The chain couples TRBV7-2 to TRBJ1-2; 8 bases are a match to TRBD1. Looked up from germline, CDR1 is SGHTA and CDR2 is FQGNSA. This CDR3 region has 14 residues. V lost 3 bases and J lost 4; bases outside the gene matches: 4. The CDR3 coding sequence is TGTGCCAGCAGCTTGGCCCAGGGGGCCTATGGCTACACCTTC. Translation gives CASSLAQGAYGYTF. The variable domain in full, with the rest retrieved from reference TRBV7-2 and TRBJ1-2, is GAGVSQSPSNKVTEKGKDVELRCDPISGHTALYWYRQSLGQGLEFLIYFQGNSAPDKSGLPSDRFSAERTGGSVSTLTIQRTQQEDSAVYLCASSLAQGAYGYTFGSGTRLTVV.

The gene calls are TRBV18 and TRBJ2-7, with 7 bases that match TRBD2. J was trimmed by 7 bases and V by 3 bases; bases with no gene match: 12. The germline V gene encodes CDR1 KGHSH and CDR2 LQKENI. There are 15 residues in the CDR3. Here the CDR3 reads CASSPRTRNLAEQYF. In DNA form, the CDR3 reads TGTGCCAGCTCACCTAGGACTAGAAATCTCGCGGAGCAGTACTTC.

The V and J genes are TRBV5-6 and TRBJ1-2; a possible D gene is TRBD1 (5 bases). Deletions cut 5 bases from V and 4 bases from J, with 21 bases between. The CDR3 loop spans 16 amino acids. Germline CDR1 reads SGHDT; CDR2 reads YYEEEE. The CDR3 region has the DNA TGTGCCAGCAGATTGCGGGGCAGGGTCAGTAGCTATGGCTACACCTTC. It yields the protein CASRLRGRVSSYGYTF.

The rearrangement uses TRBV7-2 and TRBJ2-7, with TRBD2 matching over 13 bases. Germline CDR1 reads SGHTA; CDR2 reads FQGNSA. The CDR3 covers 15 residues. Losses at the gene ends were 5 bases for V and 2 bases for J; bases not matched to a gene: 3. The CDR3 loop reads CASSPGLAGTYEQYF. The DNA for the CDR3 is TGTGCCAGCAGCCCGGGACTAGCGGGGACCTACGAGCAGTACTTC.

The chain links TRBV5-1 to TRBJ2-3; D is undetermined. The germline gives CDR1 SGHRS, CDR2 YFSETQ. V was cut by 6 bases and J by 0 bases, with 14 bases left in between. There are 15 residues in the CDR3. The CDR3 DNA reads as TGCGCCAGCAATCCTATTCCGATTAGCACAGATACGCAGTATTTT. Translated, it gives CASNPIPISTDTQYF.

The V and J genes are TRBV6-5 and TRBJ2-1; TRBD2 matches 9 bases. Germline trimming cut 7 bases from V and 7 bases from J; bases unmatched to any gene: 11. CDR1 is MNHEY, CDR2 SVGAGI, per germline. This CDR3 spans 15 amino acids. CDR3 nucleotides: TGTGCCAGCATGGCTAGCGGGATTATTGGTAATGAGCAGTTCTTC. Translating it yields CASMASGIIGNEQFF.

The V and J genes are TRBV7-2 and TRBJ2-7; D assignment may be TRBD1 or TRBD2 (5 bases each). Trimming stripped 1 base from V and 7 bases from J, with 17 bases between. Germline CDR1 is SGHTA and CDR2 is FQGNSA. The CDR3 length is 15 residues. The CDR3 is CASSLVVGPPGEQYF. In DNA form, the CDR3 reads TGTGCCAGCAGCTTAGTCGTGGGGCCTCCGGGGGAGCAGTACTTC.

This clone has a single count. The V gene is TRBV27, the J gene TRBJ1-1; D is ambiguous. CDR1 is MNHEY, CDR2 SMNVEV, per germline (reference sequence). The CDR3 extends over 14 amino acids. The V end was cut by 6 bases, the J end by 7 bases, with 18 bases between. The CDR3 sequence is CASSRNGPKGEAFF. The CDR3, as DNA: TGTGCCAGCAGCCGTAACGGGCCTAAGGGTGAAGCTTTCTTT.

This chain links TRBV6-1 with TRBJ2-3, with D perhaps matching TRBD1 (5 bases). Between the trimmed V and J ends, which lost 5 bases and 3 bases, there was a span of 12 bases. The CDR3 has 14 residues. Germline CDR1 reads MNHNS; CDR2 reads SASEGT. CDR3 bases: TGTGCCAGCAGTAGCCGCCAGGGAACAGATACGCAGTATTTT. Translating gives CASSSRQGTDTQYF.